Reported below is one T cell receptor (beta chain). These data belong to a study of OX40 agonist ivuxolimab in advanced cancers. The germline V gene has CDR1 KGHSH and CDR2 LQKENI. The CDR3 is made up of 15 amino acids. Trimming cost V 2 bases and J 6 bases; bases outside gene matches: 3. The assay was immunoSEQ multiplex PCR, and TCRdb's table has in-frame clones only and misses some. The sample includes around 84,000 clones, roughly 90% of them seen just once. The sequencing here drew on CD4+ or CD8+ T cells sorted from blood, taken in a trial of the OX40 agonist ivuxolimab. The source of this sequence is an adult with an advanced solid tumor such as melanoma, head and neck, liver or kidney cancer. This chain joins TRBV18 and TRBJ2-7; TRBD2 aligns across 14 bases. CDR3 DNA sequence: TGTGCCAGCTCACCAGGGACTAGCGGGAGTTTCGAGCAGTACTTC. This gives the protein CASSPGTSGSFEQYF.